The T cell receptor (beta chain) described here comes from a study of T-cell memory formation after mild COVID-19. TCRdb independently ran MiXCR on the 5' RACE reads; one entry per CDR3 protein. Of about 430,000 distinct CDR3 sequences listed, more than 20% are singletons. The germline V and J ends were trimmed by 0 bases and 7 bases, with 13 bases remaining between them. The germline CDR1 and CDR2 sequences are MNHEY and SVGAGI. This CDR3 is 16 amino acids long. Sequencing input: PBMCs or a T cell subset sorted from them (not recorded which). The V and J genes are TRBV6-5 and TRBJ1-6; tentatively, D is TRBD1 (6 bases). The clonotype comes from an adult woman who had mild COVID-19 (a few samples of this study predate the infection). Cell type and time point are not known. The CDR3 sequence is CASSYSPQGGNSPLHF. Here the CDR3 DNA reads TGTGCCAGCAGTTACTCTCCACAGGGTGGCAATTCACCCCTCCACTTT.